This TCR beta chain was captured in a study of blood T cells in healthy people across ages. V trimming: 3 bases; J trimming: 11 bases; junction bases outside the gene matches: 16. The CDR3 extends over 15 amino acids. Germline CDR1 and CDR2: SGDLS and YYNGEE. Next came a second PCR, run for about 7 to 12 cycles, which used a sample-barcoded 5' primer along with a J-beta primer mix. TCRdb recomputed calls from the 5' RACE reads with MiXCR, one row per CDR3 protein. This sample yields roughly 930,000 distinct CDR3 sequences, of which roughly 48% are seen a single time; around an eighth belongs to the top ten.

Sequencing used blood. This sequence was found in a man aged 25-40 years in good health. V is TRBV9 and J is TRBJ2-5; 7 positions agree with TRBD2. The CDR3 DNA is TGTGCCAGCAGCGATCAGGGACTACATAACAATGAGCAGTACTTC. This translates into CASSDQGLHNNEQYF.